Shown below are 18 T cell receptor beta chains from a single sample sequenced in a study of T cells in Graves' hyperthyroidism and ophthalmopathy. What was amplified from RNA transcripts were TCR beta CDR3 regions. The HTBI primer set was used in a first-round RT-PCR of the TCR CDR3. TCRdb passed the multiplex PCR reads through MiXCR, listing each CDR3 protein once. The sample shows fewer than 650,000 distinct CDR3 sequences, more than 11% of them seen only once. Sequencing used blood. Receptor source: a woman in her 30s with Graves' hyperthyroidism that later progressed to Graves' ophthalmopathy.

This clonotype was seen repeatedly, ten times or more. This chain joins TRBV12-3 or TRBV12-4 and TRBJ2-5; D call uncertain. The CDR3 runs 15 residues. Trimming cost V 6 bases and J 1 base, with 15 bases left between them. In nucleotides, the CDR3 is TGTGCCAGCAGCCCATGGGCCTCCTCCCAAGAGACCCAGTACTTC. Translated, it gives CASSPWASSQETQYF.

This clonotype was seen a few times. The chain couples TRBV4-2 to TRBJ2-1; 10 bases align to TRBD2. The trim removed 5 bases at V and 10 bases at J, leaving 8 bases unmatched. Germline V gives CDR1 LGHNA, CDR2 YNFKEQ. The CDR3 covers 14 residues. CDR3 loop: CASSADLAGDEQFF. CDR3 DNA: TGTGCCAGCAGCGCCGACCTAGCGGGGGACGAGCAGTTCTTC.

This clonotype was detected ten times or more. CDR3: CATGARGSKNNEQFF. The CDR3 DNA reads TGTGCCACCGGGGCCCGGGGGTCCAAAAACAATGAGCAGTTCTTC. V is TRBV24-1 and J is TRBJ2-1; tentatively, D is TRBD2 (6 bases). This CDR3 comprises 15 residues. Germline CDR1 and CDR2: KGHDR and SFDVKD. The V and J ends lost 9 bases and 5 bases respectively, with 19 bases between them.

V and J are TRBV19 and TRBJ2-3, with no clear D. Trimming shortened V by 3 bases and J by 6 bases, and 16 bases separated the two germline ends. The CDR3 contains 15 residues. Germline CDR1 LNHDA, CDR2 SQIVND (reference sequence). This CDR3 is CASSIDGPSRDTQYF. DNA of the CDR3: TGTGCCAGTAGTATCGATGGGCCCTCAAGGGATACGCAGTATTTT.

This clonotype occurred many times. This chain joins TRBV6-1 and TRBJ1-6; no reliable D call. This CDR3 is built from 11 residues. Germline V CDR1 and CDR2: MNHNS, SASEGT. V shed 6 bases and J shed 10 bases, with 7 bases lying between them. CDR3 loop: CASRLGSPLHF. Written as DNA, the CDR3 is TGTGCCAGCAGGTTGGGCTCACCCCTCCACTTT.

The chain employs TRBV19 and TRBJ2-1; D is possibly TRBD1 or TRBD2 (5 bases each). This CDR3 has 14 amino acids. Germline CDR1 is LNHDA and CDR2 is SQIVND (reference sequence). The ends were cut back, 8 bases at V and 0 bases at J, with 11 bases in the middle. The CDR3 loop reads CASLGTSSYNEQFF. Here the CDR3 DNA reads TGTGCCAGTTTGGGGACGAGCTCCTACAATGAGCAGTTCTTC.

This chain links TRBV7-2 with TRBJ1-5; D unclear. The CDR3 length is 11 residues. The V gene lost 1 base and the J gene lost 7 bases, with 2 bases spanning the gap. Germline V gene lookup returns CDR1 SGHTA and CDR2 FQGNSA. CDR3 coding DNA: TGTACCAGCAGCTTAGGGCAGCCCCAGCATTTT. Translated, it gives CTSSLGQPQHF.

The sample holds a few counts of this clonotype. The chain combines TRBV29-1 with TRBJ2-5; D gene ambiguous. The CDR3 loop spans 11 amino acids. CDR1 is SQVTM and CDR2 is ANQGSEA in the germline V gene. V was shortened by 3 bases and J by 2 bases, with 4 bases between the two germline ends. The CDR3 sequence is CSVDEQETQYF. DNA for the CDR3: TGCAGCGTTGATGAGCAAGAGACCCAGTACTTC.

This clonotype appeared a few times. A much larger clone differs from this one at a single base, so this may be a read error. The chain has TRBV11-2 and TRBJ2-5, with TRBD2 matching over 9 bases. V lost 5 bases and J lost 5; bases outside the gene matches: 9. CDR1 is SGHAT, CDR2 FQNNGV, per germline. The CDR3 loop spans 15 amino acids. As DNA, the CDR3 is TGTGCCAGCAGCACTGGAGCGGGAGGAACGGAGACCCAGTACTTC. This encodes CASSTGAGGTETQYF.

This sequence joins TRBV9 and TRBJ2-2; the D is unclear. The germline V and J ends were trimmed by 1 base and 5 bases, with 9 bases remaining between them. This CDR3 has 14 amino acids. Germline V gives CDR1 SGDLS, CDR2 YYNGEE. The CDR3 spells CASSVKLETGELFF. DNA of the CDR3: TGTGCCAGCAGCGTAAAATTGGAAACCGGGGAGCTGTTTTTT.

Note on this clonotype: This clone may be a read error of a much larger clone one base away. The V gene is TRBV10-3, the J gene TRBJ1-5; D call uncertain. CDR3 length equals 14 residues. The V and J ends lost 3 bases and 0 bases respectively, with 6 bases between them. Looked up from germline, CDR1 is ENHRY and CDR2 is SYGVKD. The CDR3 loop reads CAISDVDSNQPQHF. Written as DNA, the CDR3 is TGTGCCATCAGTGACGTCGATAGCAATCAGCCCCAGCATTTT.

The table lists this clonotype with many counts. The rearrangement joins TRBV3-1 to TRBJ1-5, with D possibly matching TRBD1 (5 bases). Trimming removed 0 bases at V and 8 bases at J, with 8 bases between. The V gene's germline CDR1 is LGHDT and CDR2 YNNKEL (reference sequence). There are 13 residues in the CDR3. The CDR3 here is CASSQEGGEPQHF. CDR3 coding DNA: TGTGCCAGCAGCCAAGAGGGAGGGGAGCCCCAGCATTTT.

This clonotype was seen a handful of times. The chain is built from TRBV11-2 and TRBJ2-5; D is uncertain. V was trimmed by 4 bases and J by 5 bases, leaving 14 bases between them. The CDR3 extends over 14 amino acids. Germline V gene lookup returns CDR1 SGHAT and CDR2 FQNNGV. The CDR3 nucleotides are TGTGCCAGCAGCTCAGCCGGTGCAAGGGAGACCCAGTACTTC. It yields the protein CASSSAGARETQYF.

CDR3 amino acids: CASSHAGTGFGYGYTF. The DNA for the CDR3 is TGTGCCAGTAGTCACGCCGGGACAGGGTTCGGCTATGGCTACACCTTC. This chain joins TRBV19 and TRBJ1-2; 9 bases agree with TRBD1. Germline V gene data show CDR1 as LNHDA and CDR2 as SQIVND (reference sequence). This CDR3 contains 16 residues. Germline trimming cut 5 bases from V and 4 bases from J; bases unmatched to any gene: 11.

This clonotype has just a few counts. This clone may be a read error of a much larger clone one base away. The chain recombines TRBV2 with TRBJ2-7; 9 positions agree with TRBD1. Germline CDR1 SNHLY, CDR2 FYNNEI. The V and J ends lost 3 bases and 5 bases, in that order; junction bases with no gene match: 17. This CDR3 spans 18 amino acids. CDR3 sequence reads: CASSERNVVGTGYNEQYF. In nucleotides, the CDR3 is TGTGCCAGCAGTGAGCGAAATGTAGTGGGGACAGGGTACAACGAGCAGTACTTC.

CDR3 amino acids: CASSLSAGAFYEQYF. For the CDR3, the DNA is TGTGCCAGCAGTTTATCGGCAGGGGCCTTCTACGAGCAGTACTTC. The chain carries TRBV27 and TRBJ2-7; tentatively, D is TRBD1 (6 bases). There are 15 residues in the CDR3. Trimming took 0 bases from V and 3 from J, leaving 12 bases between them. Per the germline V gene, CDR1 is MNHEY and CDR2 is SMNVEV (reference sequence).

This clonotype was seen many times. The V and J genes are TRBV6-1 and TRBJ2-5; D is perhaps TRBD2 (7 bases). The CDR3 totals 15 residues. Trimming left V 6 bases short and J 1 base short, with 15 bases between. CDR1 MNHNS and CDR2 SASEGT come from the germline V gene. CDR3 DNA: TGTGCCAGCAGAGGTTGGGGGGGGCCCCAAGAGACCCAGTACTTC. This gives the protein CASRGWGGPQETQYF.

This clonotype has a count of ten or more. The rearrangement uses TRBV29-1 and TRBJ2-1; D is undetermined. V shed 4 bases and J shed 5 bases, with 3 bases lying between them. CDR1 and CDR2 from the germline V gene are SQVTM and ANQGSEA. CDR3 length: 10 residues. CDR3 region: CSVGDNEQFF. CDR3 DNA: TGCAGCGTTGGGGACAATGAGCAGTTCTTC.